This T cell receptor (beta chain) is from a study of T cells after yellow fever vaccination (dated by TCRdb to between 2017 and 2020). In terms of the full investigation: The SMART-Seq v4 Ultra Low Input RNA kit was used to prepare libraries from fractions with low cell numbers. To track T-cell clones before and after primary and booster YFV17D yellow fever vaccination, bulk TCR alpha and beta repertoires were sequenced longitudinally. Two healthy male donors made up the cohort, one aged 18 to 29 years and the other aged 30 to 40 years. Blood was drawn at multiple timepoints before and after primary and secondary immunization, with bulk PBMC replicates and cell subsets isolated.

This clonotype was detected many times. It has no known antigen specificity. No base quality information exists; no much larger clone differs at one position. The paper as a whole reports these results and caveats: A small fraction of clonotypes showed up in both the CD4 and CD8 compartments, probably as a result of convergent recombination. After the booster, most clones that had expanded after primary vaccination were detected again (almost 97% of CD4 and around nine tenths of CD8), suggesting broad maintenance of memory. Because the study included only a couple of donors, the extent to which the findings can be generalized is limited. FACS-sorted repertoires could contain abundant contaminating clonotypes from the bulk population, so computational filtering was required. Compared with the primary T-cell response, the secondary T-cell response was weaker but faster, peaking on day 5 rather than day 15.

The run used an Illumina NovaSeq 6000. TCR cDNA was made using 5'RACE template switching, a step that added a universal primer site and unique molecular identifiers. Priming of cDNA synthesis was performed from both the TCR alpha and TCR beta constant segments. Library amplification involved two PCR steps, and the second step added sample barcodes and sequencing adapters. Sequencing of libraries was done on Illumina HiSeq 2500 (2x100 bp) or NovaSeq (2x150 bp). Per the original workflow: MIGEC handled demultiplexing of reads and collapsing into UMI consensus sequences, while MiXCR performed V(D)J alignment. Using edgeR on replicate PBMC samples, clonotypes were called vaccine-responding if FDR was below 0.01 and the log2 fold change was above 5 up to day 15. CD4 or CD8 identity was assigned to each bulk clonotype according to whether the clonotype was present at higher abundance in the sequenced CD4 repertoire or the sequenced CD8 repertoire. In-frame beta chains were kept once TCRdb had trimmed the public reads at Q25 with fastp and called clones with MiXCR. A single entry per CDR3 protein holds the most common genes and DNA from its merged rows. TCRdb, not the original authors, processed these V and J calls. The sample has 300,000 to 350,000 distinct CDR3 sequences on record, 3.5% to 4.5% of them singletons. The leading ten clones occupy roughly a fifth of the sample.

The treatment or condition label, as the study defines it: live attenuated yellow fever vaccine strain. At each blood-draw timepoint, two biological replicates of bulk PBMCs were collected. PBMCs were isolated from peripheral blood using a standard Ficoll-Paque protocol. TriZol was used to extract RNA from bulk PBMCs, CD4 and CD8 fractions, and dextramer-positive and dextramer-negative fractions. The junction shows trimming of 7 bases on V and 0 bases on J, plus 12 bases between the germline ends. CDR1 and CDR2, per the germline V gene, are SGHTA and FQGNSA. The CDR3 covers 14 residues, taking in both the cysteine and the phenylalanine. Of all the DNA, just the CDR3 is kept, 42 bases in frame from base 1.

The rearranged chain carries TRBV7-2 and TRBJ2-5, with an unclear D gene assignment. This receptor was obtained from a man between 18 and 35 years old who received the YFV17D yellow fever vaccine. This sample comprised PBMCs, obtained 15 days after the yellow fever booster vaccination. The bases read TGTGCCAGCACCCCCTCTAGGAACCAAGAGACCCAGTACTTC. This codes for CASTPSRNQETQYF.